This TCR beta chain was retrieved from a study of early T cells in non-severe SARS-CoV-2 infection (dated by TCRdb to the early 2020s). A note on the overall study: Because TCR sequencing relied on bulk RNA taken from unsorted whole blood, pairing of alpha and beta chains was not possible. Broad study findings and their caveats: VDJdb matching was skewed toward anti-spike CD8 responses and likely underestimated virus-specific expansions by missing private and CD4 specificities.

Concerning this clonotype: This clone's antigen is unknown. No qualities accompany the bases; no much larger clone lies one base away.

Set within a cohort of healthcare workers in London, UK, this nested case-control study involved weekly PCR testing of nasopharyngeal swabs along with blood sampling. Between 23 and 31 March 2020, the week of the UK lockdown, healthcare workers were enrolled and then followed up weekly for as long as 16 weeks. The germline V gene (reference sequence) gives CDR1 as LNHNV and CDR2 as YYDKDF. From its cysteine to its phenylalanine, the CDR3 spans 17 amino acids. The read is trimmed to its CDR3 DNA, 51 bases read in frame from base 1. V lost 5 bases and J lost 3 bases, and the count of bases not matched to a germline gene is 8. Receptor libraries were prepared by 5' RACE. The instrument was a NextSeq 500. To correct for sequencing error and PCR bias, the TCR library protocol tagged individual cDNA molecules with unique molecular identifiers. TCR alpha and beta chains were both sequenced, and the abundances of alpha and beta sequences in each sample were closely correlated with each other. On the study's bioinformatics: V gene, J gene and CDR3 annotation of TCR sequences was performed with Decombinator V4. TCRs were defined as expanded if a significant change between any two time points was detected under a Poisson model with p below 0.0001. TCR abundances were normalised to the total number of TCRs sequenced in each sample and reported as counts per million. TRAV1-2 paired with TRAJ12, TRAJ20 or TRAJ33 defined MAIT TCRs, while TRAV10 paired with TRAJ18 defined iNKT TCRs. VDJdb, accessed 1 November 2021, was searched for CMV, EBV and SARS-CoV-2 annotated TCRs, with TCRs annotated for multiple antigens excluded. The public reads were reprocessed in TCRdb via fastp at Q25 and MiXCR, keeping in-frame beta chains. Every CDR3 protein is listed once, alongside the most common genes and DNA of its rows. The V and J calls follow TCRdb's processing rather than the paper's. The sample table records fewer than 55,000 distinct CDR3 sequences; roughly 9.2% of these occur just once. The ten largest clones capture under 5% of the sample.

This chain is built from TRBV15 and TRBJ2-3; 13 middle bases align to TRBD2. The clonotype was recovered from an adult who was a healthcare worker with PCR-confirmed SARS-CoV-2 infection or an uninfected control (not recorded which). The sample consisted of whole blood. The DNA sequence is given as TGTGCCACCAGCTCCCCGGGACTAGCGGGAAGTACAGATACGCAGTATTTT. Its coded protein is CATSSPGLAGSTDTQYF. Outside the CDR3, residues come from the reference TRBV15 and TRBJ2-3 proteins, so the full variable domain is: DAMVIQNPRYQVTQFGKPVTLSCSQTLNHNVMYWYQQKSSQAPKLLFHYYDKDFNNEADTPDNFQSRRPNTSFCFLDIRSPGLGDTAMYLCATSSPGLAGSTDTQYFGPGTRLTVL.